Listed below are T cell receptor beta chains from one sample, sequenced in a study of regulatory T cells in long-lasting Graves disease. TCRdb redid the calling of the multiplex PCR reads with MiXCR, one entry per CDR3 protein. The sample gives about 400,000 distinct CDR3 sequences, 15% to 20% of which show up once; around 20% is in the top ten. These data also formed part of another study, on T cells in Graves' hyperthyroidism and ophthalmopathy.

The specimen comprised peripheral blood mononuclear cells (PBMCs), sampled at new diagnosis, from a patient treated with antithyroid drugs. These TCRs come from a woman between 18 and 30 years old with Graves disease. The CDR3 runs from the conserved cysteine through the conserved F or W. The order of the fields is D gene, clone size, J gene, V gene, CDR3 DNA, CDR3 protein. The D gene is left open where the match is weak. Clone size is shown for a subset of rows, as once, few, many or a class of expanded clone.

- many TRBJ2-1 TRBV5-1 TGCGCCAGCAGCCCTACGATCAGACCTGCTAACAATGAGCAGTTCTTC CASSPTIRPANNEQFF
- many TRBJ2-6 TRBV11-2 TGTGCCAGCAGCTTGACTACATCTGGGGCCAACGTCCTGACTTTC CASSLTTSGANVLTF
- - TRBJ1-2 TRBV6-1 TGTGCCAGCGTACCCTCGGAGGTTTACGGCGGCTACACCTTC CASVPSEVYGGYTF
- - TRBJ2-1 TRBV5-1 TGTGCCAGCAGCTTGGTCGCAAATACCTACAATGAGCAGTTCTTC CASSLVANTYNEQFF
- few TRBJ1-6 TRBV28 TGTGCCAGCGGCGGCGGTAATTCACCCCTCCACTTT CASGGGNSPLHF
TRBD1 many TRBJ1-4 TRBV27 TGTGCCAGCAGTCCCACCGCGGACAGGGCCGGAGTAGGTGAAAAACTGTTTTTT CASSPTADRAGVGEKLFF
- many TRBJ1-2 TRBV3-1 TGTGCCAGCAGCCATCGCTGGGACTATGGCTACACCTTC CASSHRWDYGYTF
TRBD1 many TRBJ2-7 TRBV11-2 TGTGCCAGCAGGAGATTGGGGACAGGGGGCCACGAGCAGTACTTC CASRRLGTGGHEQYF
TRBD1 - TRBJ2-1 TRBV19 TGTGCCAGTAGTATCCTCAAAGGGACAGGGGGAACGAATGAGCAGTTCTTC CASSILKGTGGTNEQFF
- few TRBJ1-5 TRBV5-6 TGTGCCAGCAGCCGTCGATATGACAGCAACAATCAGCCCCAGCATTTT CASSRRYDSNNQPQHF
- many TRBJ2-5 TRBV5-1 TGCGCCAGCAGCTTGGGGGGGTCATACCAAGAGACCCAGTACTTC CASSLGGSYQETQYF
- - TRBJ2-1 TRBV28 TGTGCCAGCAGCTTAGGTCCCAGGAGCTCCTACAATGAGCAGTTCTTC CASSLGPRSSYNEQFF